This T cell receptor (beta chain) originates from a study of regulatory T cells in long-lasting Graves disease. Germline CDR1 SGHTA, CDR2 FQGNSA. The CDR3 sequence is 16 residues long. With 5 bases removed from V and 0 bases from J, the gap between germline ends came to 14 bases. Library construction for TCR beta used iRepertoire HTBI primers and Arm-PCR of CDR3 regions. MiXCR, applied by TCRdb to the multiplex PCR reads, yields one record per CDR3 protein. The data show roughly 400,000 distinct CDR3 sequences, over 15% seen once. Time point here: newly diagnosed GD, antithyroid drugs for less than 3 months. RNA from PBMCs was the source of the TCR library. These data were also filed under a second study, of T cells in Graves' hyperthyroidism and ophthalmopathy.

The origin of this receptor is a woman aged 18 to 35 with Graves disease. This chain joins TRBV7-2 and TRBJ1-3; D gene uncertain. Material: peripheral blood mononuclear cells (PBMCs), obtained at new diagnosis, from a patient treated with antithyroid drugs. The CDR3, as DNA: TGTGCCAGCAGCCCGAGAGGGCTGAGCTCTGGAAACACCATATATTTT. Encoded protein: CASSPRGLSSGNTIYF.